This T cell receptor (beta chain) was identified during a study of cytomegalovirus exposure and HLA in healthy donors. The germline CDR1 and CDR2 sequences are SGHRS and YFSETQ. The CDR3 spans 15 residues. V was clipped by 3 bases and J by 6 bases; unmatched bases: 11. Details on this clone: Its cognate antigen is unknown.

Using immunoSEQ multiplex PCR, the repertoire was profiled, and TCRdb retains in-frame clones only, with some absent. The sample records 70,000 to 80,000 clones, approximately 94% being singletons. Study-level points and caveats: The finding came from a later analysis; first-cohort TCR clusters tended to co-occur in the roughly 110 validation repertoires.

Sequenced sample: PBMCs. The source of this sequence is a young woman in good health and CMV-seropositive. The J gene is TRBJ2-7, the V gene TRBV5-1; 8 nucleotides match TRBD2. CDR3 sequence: CASSSRGSGRGEQYF. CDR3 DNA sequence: TGCGCCAGCAGCTCCCGGGGGAGCGGGAGAGGCGAGCAGTACTTC.